The subject of this entry is one T cell receptor beta chain. The antigen is not known. TCRdb's table, derived via immunoSEQ multiplex PCR, lists solely in-frame clones and lacks some. The sample lists 130,000 or so clones; about 90% were seen once. This CDR3 contains 14 residues. With V trimmed by 3 bases and J by 2 bases, 4 bases remained unmatched. Per the germline V gene, CDR1 is MDHEN and CDR2 is SYDVKM. The sample belongs to a study of T cell responses to AZD1222 COVID-19 vaccine. For the study at large: Recipients boosted at about 4 weeks or about 12 weeks are pooled.

Whole-study results and caveats: Without day 14 samples, only post-peak T cell repertoires were studied. Unmutated variant regions are reportedly targeted by nearly half of spike-specific TCRs. Regions 160-218 and 743-854 dominated among vaccine-associated CD4 TCRs spanning spike.

This TCR was sampled from an adult in good health. This specimen consisted of peripheral blood, obtained on day 0 of AZD1222 vaccination. The V call is TRBV28, the J call TRBJ2-7; the match to TRBD1 covers 7 bases. The CDR3 bases are TGTGCCAGCAGTTTGAGGGACAGCACCTACGAGCAGTACTTC. Protein sequence: CASSLRDSTYEQYF.